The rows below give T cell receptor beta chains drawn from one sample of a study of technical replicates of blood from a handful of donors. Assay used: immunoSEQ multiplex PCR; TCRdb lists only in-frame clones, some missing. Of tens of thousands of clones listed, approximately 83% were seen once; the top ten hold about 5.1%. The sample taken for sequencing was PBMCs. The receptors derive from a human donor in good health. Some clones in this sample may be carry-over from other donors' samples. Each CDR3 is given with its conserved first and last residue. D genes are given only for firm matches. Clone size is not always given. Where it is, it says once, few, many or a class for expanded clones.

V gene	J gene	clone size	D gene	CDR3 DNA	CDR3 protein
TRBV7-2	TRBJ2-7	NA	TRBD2	TGTGCCAGCAGCTTAATGACTAGCATTAGTTACGAGCAGTACTTC	CASSLMTSISYEQYF
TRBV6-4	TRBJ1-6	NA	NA	TGTGCCAGCAGTGAAGATAACAGATCCCCTAAGTTTCATTCACCCCTCCACTTT	CASSEDNRSPKFHSPLHF
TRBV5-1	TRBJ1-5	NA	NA	TGCGCCAGCAGCGCCCCCTCCCTCTTGAGGAGCAATCAGCCCCAGCATTTT	CASSAPSLLRSNQPQHF
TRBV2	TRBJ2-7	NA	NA	TGTGCCAGCACCCTAAAGTCGTACGAGCAGTACTTC	CASTLKSYEQYF
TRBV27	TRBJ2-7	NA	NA	TGTGCCAGCAGTAGCGGACTTATAAACTACGAGCAGTACTTC	CASSSGLINYEQYF
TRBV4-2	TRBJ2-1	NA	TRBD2	TGTGCCAGCAGCCAAGTCGCAGGGACTAGCGGCAAGTACAATGAGCAGTTCTTC	CASSQVAGTSGKYNEQFF
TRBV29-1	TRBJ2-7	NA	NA	TGCAGCGTTGAGGTGGGTGCGGGGCAGTACTTC	CSVEVGAGQYF
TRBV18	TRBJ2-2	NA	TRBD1	TGTGCCAGCTCACCTAGGGGGCCCAGCACCGGGGAGCTGTTTTTT	CASSPRGPSTGELFF
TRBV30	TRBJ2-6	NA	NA	TGTGCCTGGAGTACAGGGCCTTCTGGGGCCAACGTCCTGACTTTC	CAWSTGPSGANVLTF
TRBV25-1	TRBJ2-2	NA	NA	TGTGCCAGCTACCTTGATAGCACAGGGGAGCTGTTTTTT	CASYLDSTGELFF
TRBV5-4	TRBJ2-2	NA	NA	TGTGCCAGCAGAAGAATCGAGGTAGAACCCGGGGAGCTGTTTTTT	CASRRIEVEPGELFF
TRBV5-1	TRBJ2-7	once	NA	TGCGCCAGCAGCTTGGGGCCGTCCTCCTACGAGCAGTACTTC	CASSLGPSSYEQYF
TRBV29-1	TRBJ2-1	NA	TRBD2	TGCAGCGTTGCCCGGGACTATGTCCCCCACAATGAGCAGTTCTTC	CSVARDYVPHNEQFF
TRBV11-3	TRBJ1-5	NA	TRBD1	TGTGCCAGCAGCTTAGATCAGAGCCGGGACAGGAATCAGCCCCAGCATTTT	CASSLDQSRDRNQPQHF
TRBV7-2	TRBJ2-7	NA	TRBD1	TGTGCCAGCAGCTTGCGGACAGGGGGCCAAGAGCAGTACTTC	CASSLRTGGQEQYF
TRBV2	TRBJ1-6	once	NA	TGTGCCAGCAGTGAAAGCAGGAATTCACCCCTCCACTTT	CASSESRNSPLHF
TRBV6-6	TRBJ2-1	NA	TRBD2	TGTGCCACTAGCGGGAGTACGTATGAGCAGTTCTTC	CATSGSTYEQFF
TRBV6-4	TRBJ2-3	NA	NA	TGTGCCAGCAGTGGGGGAGACAGCACAGATACGCAGTATTTT	CASSGGDSTDTQYF
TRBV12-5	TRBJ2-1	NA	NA	TGTGCTAGTGGGTCCACAGGGAAAACCTACAATGAGCAGTTCTTC	CASGSTGKTYNEQFF
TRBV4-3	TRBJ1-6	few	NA	TGCGCCAGCAGCCAAGCACCTAGGAATTCACCCCTCCACTTT	CASSQAPRNSPLHF
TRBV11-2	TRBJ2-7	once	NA	TGTGCCAGCAGCTTAGTAGGGGTCCCGCAGTACTTC	CASSLVGVPQYF
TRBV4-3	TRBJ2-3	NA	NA	TGCGCCAGCAGCCAAGATCGCGCCGGGGGCACAGATACGCAGTATTTT	CASSQDRAGGTDTQYF
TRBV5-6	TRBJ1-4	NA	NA	TGTGCCAGCAGCCTCGGGGGTTACGAAAAACTGTTTTTT	CASSLGGYEKLFF
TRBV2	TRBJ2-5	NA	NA	TGTGCCAGCAGTGGACTGACGGAAGAGACCCAGTACTTC	CASSGLTEETQYF
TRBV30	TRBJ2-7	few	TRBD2	TGTGCCTGGAGTGTACGCGGGGGGTCCTACGAGCAGTACTTC	CAWSVRGGSYEQYF
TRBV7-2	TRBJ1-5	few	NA	TGTGCCAGCAGCTTTGACATCTACCCTAGCAATCAGCCCCAGCATTTT	CASSFDIYPSNQPQHF
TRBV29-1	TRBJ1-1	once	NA	TGCAGCGCCTGGGCCTCAGGGCAGACTGAAGCTTTCTTT	CSAWASGQTEAFF
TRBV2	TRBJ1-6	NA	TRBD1	TGTGCCAGCAGTGAAGACAGGGGTGGGAATTCACCCCTCCACTTT	CASSEDRGGNSPLHF
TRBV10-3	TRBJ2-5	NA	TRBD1	TGTGCCATCAGGGGACAGGGGGGAAAGGAGACCCAGTACTTC	CAIRGQGGKETQYF
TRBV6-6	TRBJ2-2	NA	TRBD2	TGTGCCAGCAGACAAGCGGGGTCCGGGGAGCTGTTTTTT	CASRQAGSGELFF
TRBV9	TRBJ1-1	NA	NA	TGTGCCAGCAGTGTGGTCATGAGCACTGAAGCTTTCTTT	CASSVVMSTEAFF
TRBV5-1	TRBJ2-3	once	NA	TGCGCCAGCAGCTCGACAGATACGCAGTATTTT	CASSSTDTQYF
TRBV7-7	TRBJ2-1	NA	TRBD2	TGTGCCAGCAGCGTGGGACTAGCGGGAGGGCTGAGCTCCTACAATGAGCAGTTCTTC	CASSVGLAGGLSSYNEQFF
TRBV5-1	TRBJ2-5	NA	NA	TGCGCCAGCAGCCTTAACTCGGGGTTTTCGGAGACCCAGTACTTC	CASSLNSGFSETQYF
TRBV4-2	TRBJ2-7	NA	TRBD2	TGTGCCAGCAGCCAAAAGTGGGGACTAGCGGTCTACGAGCAGTACTTC	CASSQKWGLAVYEQYF
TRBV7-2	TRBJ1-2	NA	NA	TGTGCCAGCAGCTTAACGGGGAGCTATGGCTACACCTTC	CASSLTGSYGYTF
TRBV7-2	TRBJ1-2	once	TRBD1	TGTGCCAGCACCGTTCTGGACAGGGGAAACTATGGCTACACCTTC	CASTVLDRGNYGYTF
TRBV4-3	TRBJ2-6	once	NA	TGCGCCAGCAGCAGAACAGGAAACTCTGGGGCCAACGTCCTGACTTTC	CASSRTGNSGANVLTF
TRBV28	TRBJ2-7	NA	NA	TGTGCCACCTCTACAGGGACATCCTACGAGCAGTACTTC	CATSTGTSYEQYF
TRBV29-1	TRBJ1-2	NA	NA	TGCAGCGCATCACAGAAGATAAACTATGGCTACACCTTC	CSASQKINYGYTF
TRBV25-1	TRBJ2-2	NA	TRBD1	TGTGCCAGCAGGCCCCGGGACAGGGGAACCGGGGAGCTGTTTTTT	CASRPRDRGTGELFF
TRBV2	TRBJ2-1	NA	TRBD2	TGTGCCAGCTCTCTAGCGGGGAAGGGGTTCTTC	CASSLAGKGFF
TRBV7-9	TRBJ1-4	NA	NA	TGTGCCAGCAGCTTAGGGTACCGGGGGACTAATGAAAAACTGTTTTTT	CASSLGYRGTNEKLFF
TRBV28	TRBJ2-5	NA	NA	TGTGCCAGCACCGCGAGAGAGACCCAGTACTTC	CASTARETQYF
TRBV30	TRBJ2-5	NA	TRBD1	TGTGCCTCGCGTCTGACAGGGCAAGAGACCCAGTACTTC	CASRLTGQETQYF